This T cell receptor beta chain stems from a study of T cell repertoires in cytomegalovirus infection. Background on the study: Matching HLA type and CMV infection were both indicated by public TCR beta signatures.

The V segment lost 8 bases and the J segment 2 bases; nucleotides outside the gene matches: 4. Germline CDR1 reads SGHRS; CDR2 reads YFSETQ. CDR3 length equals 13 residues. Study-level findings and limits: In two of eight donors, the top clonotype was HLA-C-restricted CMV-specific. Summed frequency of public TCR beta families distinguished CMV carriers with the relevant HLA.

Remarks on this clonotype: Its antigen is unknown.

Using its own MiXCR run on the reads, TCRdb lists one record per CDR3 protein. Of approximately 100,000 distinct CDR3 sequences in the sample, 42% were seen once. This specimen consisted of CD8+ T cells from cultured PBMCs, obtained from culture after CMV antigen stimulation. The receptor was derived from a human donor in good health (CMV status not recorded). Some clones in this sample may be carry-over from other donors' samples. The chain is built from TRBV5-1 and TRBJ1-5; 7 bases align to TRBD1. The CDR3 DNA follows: TGCGCCAGATCTACAGGGGGCAATCAGCCCCAGCATTTT. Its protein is CARSTGGNQPQHF.